The 16 T cell receptor beta chains presented below share a single source sample, sequenced in a study of cytomegalovirus exposure and HLA in healthy donors (dated by TCRdb to the late 2010s). To prepare the library, the immunoSEQ multiplex PCR assay was applied. The multiplex PCR relied on a mix of 60 forward primers for TCR Vbeta segments and 13 reverse primers for TCR Jbeta segments. This immuneACCESS table, as held by TCRdb, lists in-frame sequences with V and J called but not all clones. Of the missing ones, under half trace to an unresolved V gene in checked studies; the others have no known cause. The sample profile shows about 120,000 clones; roughly 9% of them were found once. The ten largest clones add up to approximately 6% of the sample. Sequencing was performed on PBMCs. These receptors were obtained from a woman aged 40 to 49 in good health and CMV-seropositive.

The table lists this clone with a few counts. The V call is TRBV6-6, the J call TRBJ1-3, with 7 bases identical to TRBD1. Germline CDR1 reads MNHNY; CDR2 reads SVGAGI (reference sequence). V dropped 2 bases and J dropped 4; count of bases not matched to a gene: 2. This CDR3 comprises 14 residues. The CDR3 sequence is CASSYTDRGNTIYF. The CDR3 bases are TGTGCCAGCAGTTACACGGACAGGGGAAACACCATATATTTT.

The chain uses TRBV2 and TRBJ1-2, with 7 bases that match TRBD1. This CDR3 is built from 12 residues. Germline CDR1 SNHLY, CDR2 FYNNEI. Trimming cost V 4 bases and J 13 bases; bases outside gene matches: 9. The CDR3 DNA reads as TGTGCCAGCAGTGTCACAGGGGTCAGATCCACCTTC. Residues: CASSVTGVRSTF.

This clone showed up just a few times. The chain joins TRBV9 to TRBJ1-1, with 12 bases lining up with TRBD1. Germline values: CDR1 SGDLS, CDR2 YYNGEE. V dropped 4 bases and J dropped 11; count of bases not matched to a gene: 9. The CDR3 sequence is 14 residues long. In DNA form, the CDR3 reads TGTGCCAGCAGCCCGGGGACAGGGGGCCTAGAGGCTTTCTTT. It yields the protein CASSPGTGGLEAFF.

There are a few counts of this clone. The chain uses TRBV28 and TRBJ1-5; perhaps TRBD1 as D (5 bases). The CDR3 consists of 17 residues. CDR1 and CDR2 (germline): MDHEN, SYDVKM. V was clipped by 5 bases and J by 0 bases, with 17 bases between them. CDR3 protein: CASSQRQILNSNQPQHF. The CDR3 region has the DNA TGTGCCAGCAGTCAACGACAGATCCTCAATAGCAATCAGCCCCAGCATTTT. Variable domain in full (rest from reference TRBV28 and TRBJ1-5): DVKVTQSSRYLVKRTGEKVFLECVQDMDHENMFWYRQDPGLGLRLIYFSYDVKMKEKGDIPEGYSVSREKKERFSLILESASTNQTSMYLCASSQRQILNSNQPQHFGDGTRLSIL.

This clone was counted a few times. This chain connects TRBV10-3 to TRBJ1-1, with D unclear. V lost 10 bases and J lost 1, with 13 bases in between. In germline, CDR1 is ENHRY, CDR2 SYGVKD. This CDR3 is built from 13 residues. The CDR3 DNA reads as TGTGCCACCCAGCCAGCGGAGAACACTGAAGCTTTCTTT. This gives the protein CATQPAENTEAFF.

This clone was observed at least ten times. This chain joins TRBV2 and TRBJ1-5, with D unclear. Trimming shortened V by 4 bases and J by 3 bases, and 10 bases separated the two germline ends. Germline V gene sequence: CDR1 SNHLY, CDR2 FYNNEI. The CDR3 is made up of 14 amino acids. The CDR3 loop reads CASSVRGYNQPQHF. Here the CDR3 DNA reads TGTGCCAGCAGTGTACGAGGCTACAATCAGCCCCAGCATTTT.

The chain employs TRBV11-3 and TRBJ2-6; 16 bases agree with TRBD2. This CDR3 region has 19 residues. Germline lookup yields CDR1 SGHNT and CDR2 YENEEA. With 5 bases clipped from V and 1 base from J, the junction kept 5 bases outside the gene matches. CDR3 sequence reads: CASSPGLAGGLSGANVLTF. Here the CDR3 DNA reads TGTGCCAGCAGCCCGGGACTAGCGGGGGGGCTGTCTGGGGCCAACGTCCTGACTTTC.

This clone came up a few times. The chain combines TRBV6-1 with TRBJ1-5; D is uncertain. The germline V and J ends were trimmed by 3 bases and 7 bases, with 10 bases remaining between them. From germline, CDR1 is MNHNS and CDR2 SASEGT. CDR3 size: 13 residues. DNA of the CDR3: TGTGCCAGCAGTGAGCCGGCGGGACAGCCCCAGCATTTT. Amino acid sequence: CASSEPAGQPQHF.

The chain couples TRBV5-1 to TRBJ2-1, with D tentatively TRBD1 (6 bases). The CDR3 covers 13 residues. With 3 bases removed from V and 8 bases from J, the gap between germline ends came to 12 bases. Germline CDR1 and CDR2: SGHRS and YFSETQ. CDR3 loop: CASSSTGIDEQFF. DNA for the CDR3: TGCGCCAGCAGCTCCACAGGGATCGATGAGCAGTTCTTC. The full variable domain, completed using reference TRBV5-1 and TRBJ2-1, is KAGVTQTPRYLIKTRGQQVTLSCSPISGHRSVSWYQQTPGQGLQFLFEYFSETQRNKGNFPGRFSGRQFSNSRSEMNVSTLELGDSALYLCASSSTGIDEQFFGPGTRLTVL.

The chain employs TRBV9 and TRBJ1-2, with 7 bases that match TRBD1. The CDR3 is 13 residues long. The V gene's germline CDR1 is SGDLS and CDR2 YYNGEE. The trim removed 2 bases at V and 3 bases at J, leaving 1 base unmatched. DNA of the CDR3: TGTGCCAGCAGCGTCGACAGGGACTATGGCTACACCTTC. Protein sequence: CASSVDRDYGYTF.

This rearrangement joins TRBV6-6 to TRBJ1-1; D is uncertain. Germline V gene data show CDR1 as MNHNY and CDR2 as SVGAGI (reference sequence). With 6 bases removed from V and 0 bases from J, the gap between germline ends came to 8 bases. This CDR3 region has 13 residues. Written as DNA, the CDR3 is TGTGCCAGCAGCCGCGGATTGAACACTGAAGCTTTCTTT. It yields the protein CASSRGLNTEAFF.

This clone was counted between two and nine times. The chain is built from TRBV7-9 and TRBJ1-1; 7 nucleotides agree with TRBD1. With 5 bases clipped from V and 1 base from J, the junction kept 7 bases outside the gene matches. The CDR3 is made up of 15 amino acids. The germline CDR1 and CDR2 sequences are SEHNR and FQNEAQ (reference sequence). The CDR3 DNA is TGTGCCAGCAGCCACACAGGGGCGCGGAACACTGAAGCTTTCTTT. This encodes CASSHTGARNTEAFF.

This clone occurred a few times. The gene calls are TRBV6-6 and TRBJ1-2; 9 bases line up with TRBD1. The CDR3 is 14 residues long. Germline trimming cut 7 bases from V and 8 bases from J; bases unmatched to any gene: 11. Germline CDR1 and CDR2: MNHNY and SVGAGI (reference sequence). CDR3 DNA: TGTGCCAGCACCCGCGACAGGGGGGAAGGGGGCTACACCTTC. It is translated as CASTRDRGEGGYTF.

This chain joins TRBV19 and TRBJ1-4; TRBD1 matches 11 bases. The CDR3 has 16 amino acids. The germline CDR1 and CDR2 sequences are LNHDA and SQIVND (reference sequence). V trimming: 5 bases; J trimming: 4 bases; junction bases outside the gene matches: 6. In DNA form, the CDR3 reads TGTGCCAGTAGTTGGACAGGGGGCGCGGGTAATGAAAAACTGTTTTTT. Its translation is CASSWTGGAGNEKLFF.

V is TRBV30 and J is TRBJ2-7, with TRBD1 matching over 8 bases. Germline CDR1 is GTSNPN and CDR2 is SVGIG (reference sequence). V was clipped by 3 bases and J by 3 bases; unmatched bases: 7. The CDR3 has 14 amino acids. CDR3 amino acids: CAWSLPGQVYEQYF. CDR3 nucleotides: TGTGCCTGGAGCTTGCCGGGACAGGTCTACGAGCAGTACTTC.

The V and J genes are TRBV4-1 and TRBJ1-4; D is unclear. The germline V gene has CDR1 MGHRA and CDR2 YSYEKL. Trimming removed 6 bases at V and 2 bases at J, with 13 bases between. The CDR3 runs to 15 residues. CDR3 sequence: CASSLLVGTNEKLFF. For the CDR3, the DNA is TGCGCCAGCAGTCTCCTAGTGGGTACTAATGAAAAACTGTTTTTT.